Listed here is a single T cell receptor (beta chain). The missing CDR3 end, 3 residues past where the read stops, is filled in from the germline J gene. The record originates from a study of T cells in women clearing cervical HPV infection. Clones were sequenced by immunoSEQ multiplex PCR, and TCRdb holds only the in-frame ones, with some missing. Its clone listing holds around 39,000 clones. CDR3 length: 13 residues. Trimming cost V 5 bases and J 6 bases, with 12 bases left between them. Germline V gene lookup returns CDR1 SGHTA and CDR2 FQGTGA. Specimen: blood buffy coat. The rearrangement joins TRBV7-3 to TRBJ2-3; the D gene is possibly TRBD2 (5 bases). This TCR derives from a woman aged 18-70 years with a cervical HPV16 infection that either progressed to CIN3+ or cleared (not recorded which). CDR3 loop: CASSPKLGDTQYF. The CDR3 DNA, read in part, is TGTGCCAGCAGCCCAAAACTAGGCGATACG.